One sample yielded the 2 T cell receptor beta chains listed below, sequenced in a study of cytomegalovirus exposure and HLA in healthy donors. Here immunoSEQ multiplex PCR was the method, and the copy in TCRdb shows in-frame clones only, minus some. The sample includes 100,000 to 150,000 clones, approximately 91% of them seen just once. Sequenced: PBMCs. The receptors were gathered from a man aged 25-45 years in good health and CMV-seronegative.

The chain couples TRBV27 to TRBJ2-7; TRBD2 agrees at 7 bases. Germline CDR1 MNHEY, CDR2 SMNVEV (reference sequence). The CDR3 length is 15 residues. V lost 3 bases and J lost 0; bases outside the gene matches: 5. The CDR3 nucleotides read TGTGCCAGCAGTTTTTTAGCTAGCGGCTCCTACGAGCAGTACTTC. Translating it yields CASSFLASGSYEQYF.

This sequence joins TRBV6-5 and TRBJ2-1, with D possibly TRBD1 on 6 matching bases. Trimming pared 4 bases from V and 9 bases from J, leaving 10 bases between. Germline loops: CDR1 MNHEY, CDR2 SVGAGI. The CDR3 length is 12 residues. DNA of the CDR3: TGTGCCAGCAGTTCACAGGGATTTGAGCAGTTCTTC. Translated, it gives CASSSQGFEQFF.